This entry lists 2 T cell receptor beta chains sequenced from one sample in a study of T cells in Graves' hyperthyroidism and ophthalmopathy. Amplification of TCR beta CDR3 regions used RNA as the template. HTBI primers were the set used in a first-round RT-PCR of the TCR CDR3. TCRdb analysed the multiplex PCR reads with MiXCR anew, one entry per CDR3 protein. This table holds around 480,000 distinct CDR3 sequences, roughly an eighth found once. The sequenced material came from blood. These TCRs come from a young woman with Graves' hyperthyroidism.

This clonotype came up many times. CDR3 DNA sequence: TGTGCCAGCAGCTTTGGGGGGAATGGAAACACCATATATTTT. Translation gives CASSFGGNGNTIYF. This chain uses TRBV11-2 with TRBJ1-3; perhaps TRBD1 as D (5 bases). The V end lost 3 bases, the J end lost 3 bases, and 9 bases lay between the germline ends. Looked up from germline, CDR1 is SGHAT and CDR2 is FQNNGV. The CDR3 spans 14 residues.

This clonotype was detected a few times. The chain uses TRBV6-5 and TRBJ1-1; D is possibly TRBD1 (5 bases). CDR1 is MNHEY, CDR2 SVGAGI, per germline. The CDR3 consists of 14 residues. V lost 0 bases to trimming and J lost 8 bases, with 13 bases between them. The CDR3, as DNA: TGTGCCAGCAGTTACTCCTTTGGGGACTGGGAAGCTTTCTTT. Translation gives CASSYSFGDWEAFF.